The subject of this entry is one T cell receptor (beta chain). The antigen is not known. Germline CDR1 is MNHEY and CDR2 is SVGAGI. Trimming cost V 10 bases and J 7 bases; bases outside gene matches: 12. CDR3 size: 13 residues. The sample is drawn from a study of graft-versus-host responses after intestinal transplantation. The repertoire was sequenced with immunoSEQ multiplex PCR; TCRdb's copy has only in-frame clones and lacks some. The table has about 100,000 clones, roughly nine tenths seen once. The J gene is TRBJ1-2, the V gene TRBV6-5, with 7 nucleotides matching TRBD1. The clonotype originates from a human donor who was the organ donor for an intestinal transplant. The source material was unstimulated CD4+ T cells sorted from spleen or lymph node cells, sampled before transplant. The CDR3 region is CATLQGGWGGYTF. CDR3 in DNA: TGTGCCACTCTTCAGGGGGGCTGGGGTGGCTACACCTTC.